Listed below are T cell receptor beta chains from one sample, sequenced in a study of regulatory T cells in long-lasting Graves disease. TCRdb re-called the multiplex PCR reads with MiXCR, one entry per CDR3 protein. The repertoire includes roughly 430,000 distinct CDR3 sequences, roughly 21% of them detected once, and roughly an eighth sits in the top ten. The sequenced sample was peripheral blood mononuclear cells (PBMCs), obtained when the disease was refractory, from a patient treated with antithyroid drugs. The receptors were sampled from a female donor with Graves disease. Each CDR3 is given with its conserved first and last residue. A D gene is named only where the DNA matches it firmly. Part of the rows lack a size; the others show once, few, many or a class for expanded clones.

V gene: TRBV3-1; D gene: TRBD2; clone size: many; J gene: TRBJ2-7; CDR3 protein: CASSPGLERYEQYF; CDR3 DNA: TGTGCCAGCAGCCCCGGACTAGAGCGCTACGAGCAGTACTTC
V gene: TRBV2; D gene: .; clone size: many; J gene: TRBJ2-7; CDR3 protein: CASSEGLEVYEQYF; CDR3 DNA: TGTGCCAGCAGTGAAGGGCTAGAGGTCTACGAGCAGTACTTC
V gene: TRBV5-1; D gene: .; clone size: .; J gene: TRBJ2-2; CDR3 protein: CASSLEGSGGNTGELFF; CDR3 DNA: TGCGCCAGCAGCTTGGAGGGTAGCGGAGGAAACACCGGGGAGCTGTTTTTT
V gene: TRBV12-3/TRBV12-4; D gene: .; clone size: many; J gene: TRBJ2-3; CDR3 protein: CASSFPGSTDTQYF; CDR3 DNA: TGTGCCAGCAGTTTTCCAGGGAGCACAGATACGCAGTATTTT
V gene: TRBV2; D gene: TRBD2; clone size: many; J gene: TRBJ2-1; CDR3 protein: CASSAGLAVWYEQFF; CDR3 DNA: TGTGCCAGCAGTGCTGGACTAGCGGTTTGGTATGAGCAGTTCTTC
V gene: TRBV7-9; D gene: TRBD2; clone size: .; J gene: TRBJ2-6; CDR3 protein: CASSPRLAGHSGANVLTF; CDR3 DNA: TGTGCCAGCAGCCCAAGACTAGCGGGCCACTCTGGGGCCAACGTCCTGACTTTC
V gene: TRBV7-9; D gene: .; clone size: many; J gene: TRBJ2-7; CDR3 protein: CASSLKGDLGLEQYF; CDR3 DNA: TGTGCCAGCAGCCTGAAGGGGGATTTGGGACTCGAGCAGTACTTC
V gene: TRBV27; D gene: .; clone size: few; J gene: TRBJ1-6; CDR3 protein: CASTGSYNSPLHF; CDR3 DNA: TGTGCCAGCACTGGCTCCTATAATTCACCCCTCCACTTT
V gene: TRBV19; D gene: .; clone size: .; J gene: TRBJ1-2; CDR3 protein: CASSGLGSTGYGYTF; CDR3 DNA: TGTGCCAGTAGTGGCCTCGGGTCGACGGGCTATGGCTACACCTTC
V gene: TRBV4-1; D gene: .; clone size: .; J gene: TRBJ1-4; CDR3 protein: CASSQVFGSNEKLFF; CDR3 DNA: TGCGCCAGCAGCCAAGTTTTCGGCAGTAATGAAAAACTGTTTTTT
V gene: TRBV2; D gene: .; clone size: many; J gene: TRBJ1-2; CDR3 protein: CASSPAVANYGYTF; CDR3 DNA: TGTGCCAGCAGCCCCGCCGTGGCTAACTATGGCTACACCTTC
V gene: TRBV6-1; D gene: TRBD2; clone size: many; J gene: TRBJ2-5; CDR3 protein: CASSEALRTSRETQYF; CDR3 DNA: TGTGCCAGCAGTGAAGCGCTCCGGACTAGTCGGGAGACCCAGTACTTC
V gene: TRBV7-2; D gene: .; clone size: many; J gene: TRBJ2-5; CDR3 protein: CASSLEAEETQYF; CDR3 DNA: TGTGCCAGCAGCTTAGAGGCCGAAGAGACCCAGTACTTC
V gene: TRBV6-1; D gene: .; clone size: .; J gene: TRBJ2-3; CDR3 protein: CASRMTLSTDTQYF; CDR3 DNA: TGTGCCAGCAGAATGACATTGAGCACAGATACGCAGTATTTT
V gene: TRBV20-1; D gene: TRBD2; clone size: .; J gene: TRBJ2-5; CDR3 protein: CSARELAGEETQYF; CDR3 DNA: TGCAGTGCTAGGGAACTAGCGGGAGAAGAGACCCAGTACTTC
V gene: TRBV11-2; D gene: TRBD2; clone size: .; J gene: TRBJ2-3; CDR3 protein: CASSDLSGNTDTQYF; CDR3 DNA: TGTGCCAGCAGCGACCTTAGCGGGAACACAGATACGCAGTATTTT
V gene: TRBV28; D gene: TRBD2; clone size: many; J gene: TRBJ2-2; CDR3 protein: CASRTSGMNTGELFF; CDR3 DNA: TGTGCCAGCAGGACTAGCGGGATGAACACCGGGGAGCTGTTTTTT
V gene: TRBV10-3; D gene: .; clone size: .; J gene: TRBJ1-2; CDR3 protein: CAISENSRPEGYTF; CDR3 DNA: TGTGCCATCAGTGAGAACTCCAGGCCGGAAGGCTACACCTTC
V gene: TRBV5-4; D gene: TRBD1; clone size: .; J gene: TRBJ2-5; CDR3 protein: CASSLRQGPGSETQYF; CDR3 DNA: TGTGCCAGCAGCCTACGACAGGGGCCCGGCTCTGAGACCCAGTACTTC
V gene: TRBV2; D gene: .; clone size: .; J gene: TRBJ1-2; CDR3 protein: CASSGGAEGYTF; CDR3 DNA: TGTGCCAGCAGTGGGGGGGCGGAGGGCTACACCTTC
V gene: TRBV12-3/TRBV12-4; D gene: .; clone size: few; J gene: TRBJ1-3; CDR3 protein: CASSLARSGNTIYF; CDR3 DNA: TGTGCCAGCAGTTTAGCGCGATCTGGAAACACCATATATTTT
V gene: TRBV20-1; D gene: TRBD1; clone size: many; J gene: TRBJ2-7; CDR3 protein: CSARPLPGQGFEQYF; CDR3 DNA: TGCAGTGCTAGACCTTTACCGGGACAGGGGTTCGAGCAGTACTTC
V gene: TRBV28; D gene: .; clone size: many; J gene: TRBJ1-1; CDR3 protein: CASSFPLNTEAFF; CDR3 DNA: TGTGCCAGCAGTTTTCCGTTGAACACTGAAGCTTTCTTT
V gene: TRBV12-3/TRBV12-4; D gene: TRBD1; clone size: many; J gene: TRBJ2-2; CDR3 protein: CASRTGTVGPGELFF; CDR3 DNA: TGTGCCAGCAGGACCGGGACAGTGGGACCCGGGGAGCTGTTTTTT
V gene: TRBV6-1; D gene: .; clone size: many; J gene: TRBJ1-1; CDR3 protein: CASSTGLTEAFF; CDR3 DNA: TGTGCCAGCAGCACAGGACTCACTGAAGCTTTCTTT
V gene: TRBV10-3; D gene: TRBD2; clone size: few; J gene: TRBJ2-5; CDR3 protein: CAIRPVAGGPETQYF; CDR3 DNA: TGTGCCATCAGACCCGTAGCGGGAGGGCCGGAGACCCAGTACTTC
V gene: TRBV2; D gene: .; clone size: once; J gene: TRBJ2-3; CDR3 protein: CASSVESVTDTQYF; CDR3 DNA: TGTGCCAGCAGTGTGGAAAGTGTCACAGATACGCAGTATTTT
V gene: TRBV19; D gene: .; clone size: few; J gene: TRBJ1-1; CDR3 protein: CASSQRMNTEAFF; CDR3 DNA: TGTGCCAGTAGTCAGAGGATGAACACTGAAGCTTTCTTT
V gene: TRBV19; D gene: TRBD1; clone size: .; J gene: TRBJ1-2; CDR3 protein: CAGSIGTGLTYGYTF; CDR3 DNA: TGTGCCGGTAGTATCGGGACAGGGCTTACCTATGGCTACACCTTC
V gene: TRBV19; D gene: .; clone size: few; J gene: TRBJ1-2; CDR3 protein: CASSFLGENYGYTF; CDR3 DNA: TGTGCCAGTAGTTTCCTCGGAGAGAACTATGGCTACACCTTC
V gene: TRBV28; D gene: .; clone size: many; J gene: TRBJ1-5; CDR3 protein: CASSFAVRGNQPQHF; CDR3 DNA: TGTGCCAGCAGTTTCGCAGTCCGGGGGAATCAGCCCCAGCATTTT
V gene: TRBV6-1; D gene: TRBD2; clone size: many; J gene: TRBJ2-7; CDR3 protein: CASSEAYGTSALEQYF; CDR3 DNA: TGTGCCAGCAGTGAAGCCTACGGGACTAGCGCTTTGGAGCAGTACTTC
V gene: TRBV28; D gene: .; clone size: many; J gene: TRBJ2-7; CDR3 protein: CASSFGPYEQYF; CDR3 DNA: TGTGCCAGCAGCTTTGGTCCCTACGAGCAGTACTTC
V gene: TRBV28; D gene: .; clone size: .; J gene: TRBJ2-2; CDR3 protein: CASSSSGESGELFF; CDR3 DNA: TGTGCCAGCAGTTCCTCAGGGGAATCCGGGGAGCTGTTTTTT
V gene: TRBV29-1; D gene: .; clone size: few; J gene: TRBJ1-4; CDR3 protein: CSVRDSDEKLFF; CDR3 DNA: TGCAGCGTTAGGGATTCGGATGAAAAACTGTTTTTT
V gene: TRBV19; D gene: .; clone size: many; J gene: TRBJ1-6; CDR3 protein: CASKETLLVSPLHF; CDR3 DNA: TGTGCCAGTAAGGAGACCCTATTGGTTTCACCCCTCCACTTT
V gene: TRBV28; D gene: TRBD1; clone size: many; J gene: TRBJ1-5; CDR3 protein: CASSSSTGASNQPQHF; CDR3 DNA: TGTGCCAGCAGTTCGTCGACAGGGGCCAGCAATCAGCCCCAGCATTTT
V gene: TRBV2; D gene: .; clone size: many; J gene: TRBJ2-5; CDR3 protein: CASSVMFDGGTQYF; CDR3 DNA: TGTGCCAGCAGTGTGATGTTCGACGGAGGGACCCAGTACTTC
V gene: TRBV29-1; D gene: TRBD1; clone size: .; J gene: TRBJ2-7; CDR3 protein: CSVEVGQGYEQYF; CDR3 DNA: TGCAGCGTTGAAGTGGGACAGGGGTACGAGCAGTACTTC
V gene: TRBV7-9; D gene: .; clone size: .; J gene: TRBJ2-5; CDR3 protein: CASSFGAPGLFQGHRQETQYF; CDR3 DNA: TGTGCCAGCAGCTTTGGGGCCCCTGGCCTGTTCCAGGGACATAGACAAGAGACCCAGTACTTC
V gene: TRBV28; D gene: .; clone size: many; J gene: TRBJ2-7; CDR3 protein: CASSPSSLSTYEQYF; CDR3 DNA: TGTGCCAGCAGCCCCTCATCCCTCTCGACCTACGAGCAGTACTTC
V gene: TRBV28; D gene: .; clone size: few; J gene: TRBJ2-3; CDR3 protein: CASSLTPADTQYF; CDR3 DNA: TGTGCCAGCAGTTTAACACCGGCAGATACGCAGTATTTT
V gene: TRBV20-1; D gene: .; clone size: many; J gene: TRBJ2-7; CDR3 protein: CSARAGSSYEQYF; CDR3 DNA: TGCAGTGCTAGAGCAGGGAGCTCCTACGAGCAGTACTTC